The clone carrying this T cell receptor (beta chain) was observed once. Per the authors' pipeline: Reference gene primer amplification gave nucleated cell count estimates. Clones were sequenced by immunoSEQ multiplex PCR, and TCRdb holds only the in-frame ones, with some missing. V and J calls plus clone size are reproduced from that table; the DNA served to infer D and trimming. The data hold over 45,000 clones, with 83% observed a single time. This record comes from a study of blood T cell repertoires in COVID-19. Study at large: Samples came from the United States, Italy and Spain, spanning acute and convalescent COVID-19. T cells, B-cell-depleted T cells, or PBMCs supplied cDNA or gDNA.

Germline loops: CDR1 SGHTA, CDR2 FQGNSA. The CDR3 is 14 residues long. The V end was cut by 2 bases, the J end by 5 bases, with 12 bases between. This sequence joins TRBV7-2 and TRBJ2-5; the D gene is possibly TRBD2 (5 bases). The specimen sequenced was peripheral blood. The sequence came from an elderly woman with acute or convalescent COVID-19. This CDR3 reads CASSLSPSFETQYF. In nucleotides, the CDR3 is TGTGCCAGCAGCTTATCCCCTAGCTTCGAGACCCAGTACTTC. Drawing the rest from reference TRBV7-2 and TRBJ2-5, the complete variable domain is GAGVSQSPSNKVTEKGKDVELRCDPISGHTALYWYRQSLGQGLEFLIYFQGNSAPDKSGLPSDRFSAERTGGSVSTLTIQRTQQEDSAVYLCASSLSPSFETQYFGPGTRLLVL.